This TCR beta chain emerged from a study of T-cell reconstitution after alpha-beta-depleted transplantation in children. This clonotype was found a few times. The CDR3 is 13 amino acids. V lost 1 base and J 5 bases, leaving 12 bases between the germline ends. The germline gives CDR1 DFQATT, CDR2 SNEGSKA (reference sequence). Researchers prepared the TCRbeta library using unique molecular identifiers, the study reports. TCRdb passed the PCR reads through MiXCR, listing each CDR3 protein once. Among almost 400,000 distinct CDR3 sequences listed, roughly 22% were seen once. The clonotype was recovered from a human donor who donated a stem cell graft to a child with acute myeloid leukemia. This chain connects TRBV20-1 to TRBJ2-7; perhaps TRBD1 as D (6 bases). Sequenced material: PBMCs from the stem cell graft donor, taken from the stem cell graft. The CDR3 DNA reads as TGCAGTGCTAGAGGGCAGGGGATACACGAGCAGTACTTC. Residues: CSARGQGIHEQYF.